Sequencing of this TCR beta chain was carried out in a study of cytomegalovirus exposure and HLA in healthy donors. The PCR used 60 Vbeta and 13 Jbeta primers. Profiled with immunoSEQ multiplex PCR; TCRdb holds only in-frame clones, not every one. There are 150,000 to 200,000 clones in the sample; approximately 80% occur only once, and about 7.7% lies in the top ten. Trimming removed 2 bases from V and 1 base from J, with 9 bases in between. The CDR3 is 14 residues long. From germline, CDR1 is MDHEN and CDR2 SYDVKM. The sample was PBMCs. The TCR comes from a woman in her twenties or thirties in good health and CMV-seropositive. This rearrangement joins TRBV28 to TRBJ2-7; unclear D gene. DNA for the CDR3: TGTGCCAGCAGTTTAATAGCCGTTTCCTACGAGCAGTACTTC. It yields the protein CASSLIAVSYEQYF.